This T cell receptor (beta chain) was recovered during a study of PD-1 blockade in classical Hodgkin lymphoma. Study conclusions and caveats: Reported findings placed baseline TCR diversity lower in newly diagnosed patients (compared with healthy donors). Newly diagnosed and completely responding patients shared comparable baseline diversity. By C4D1, CD4+ diversity increased significantly, especially in complete responders.

Comments on this clone: Its antigen is not known.

Indicated time point: cycle 4 day 1 (C4D1), after five to seven weeks of nivolumab. Relapse after autologous stem cell transplantation occurred in every patient, and brentuximab vedotin exposure varied. Sequenced by immunoSEQ multiplex PCR; TCRdb stores in-frame clones only, minus some. This sample carries some 19,000 clones, around 80% of them seen once, and the ten largest clones take 22%. The source is a human donor with classical Hodgkin lymphoma. The sequencing here drew on peripheral blood mononuclear cells (PBMCs), taken before the fourth cycle of nivolumab.

The CDR3 nucleotides read TGTGCCAGCAGCCCCCGGACAGGGGTAATGCATGAGCAGTTCTTC. Protein: CASSPRTGVMHEQFF. The chain couples TRBV7-2 to TRBJ2-1; 9 nucleotides match TRBD1. The V and J ends lost 5 bases and 8 bases, in that order; junction bases with no gene match: 10. The length of the CDR3 is 15 residues. The germline gives CDR1 SGHTA, CDR2 FQGNSA.